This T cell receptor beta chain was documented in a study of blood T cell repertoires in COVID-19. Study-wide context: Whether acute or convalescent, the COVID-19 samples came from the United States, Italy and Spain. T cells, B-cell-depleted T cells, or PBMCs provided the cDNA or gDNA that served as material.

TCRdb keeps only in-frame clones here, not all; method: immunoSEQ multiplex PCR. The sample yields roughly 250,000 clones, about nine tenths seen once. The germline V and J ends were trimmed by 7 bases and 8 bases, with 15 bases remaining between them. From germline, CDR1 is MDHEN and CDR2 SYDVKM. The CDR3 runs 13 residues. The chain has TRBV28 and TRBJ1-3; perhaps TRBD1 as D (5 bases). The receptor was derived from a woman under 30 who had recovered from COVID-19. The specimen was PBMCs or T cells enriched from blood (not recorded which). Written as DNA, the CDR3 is TGTGCCAGCACTTCCCACGGGGGATACACCATATATTTT. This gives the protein CASTSHGGYTIYF.